What follows are 29 T cell receptor beta chains derived from one specimen sequenced in a study of T cell repertoires in cytomegalovirus infection (dated by TCRdb to between 2018 and 2020). Reads for this sample came from an Illumina HiSeq 1500. Starting from the raw public reads, TCRdb applied fastp trimming at Q25, assembled clones with MiXCR and retained in-frame beta chains. A single entry per CDR3 protein holds the most common genes and DNA from its merged rows. The sample table shows under 200,000 distinct CDR3 sequences, and 17% are seen once. Around 20% of the sample rests with the top ten. Sequenced sample: CD8+ T cells from PBMCs. The receptors originated from a human donor in good health (CMV status not recorded). Some clones in this sample may be carry-over from other donors' samples.

This clonotype was detected ten times or more. The chain employs TRBV28 and TRBJ1-4; D gene ambiguous. The germline V and J ends were trimmed by 2 bases and 7 bases, with 11 bases remaining between them. The CDR3 covers 14 residues. Per the germline V gene, CDR1 is MDHEN and CDR2 is SYDVKM. The CDR3 nucleotides are TGTGCCAGCAGTTTACCGCCCGACGGTGAAAAACTGTTTTTT. Translated, it gives CASSLPPDGEKLFF.

This rearrangement joins TRBV7-6 to TRBJ2-7, with D tentatively TRBD1 or TRBD2 (5 bases each). Germline V lookup: CDR1 SGHVS, CDR2 FNYEAQ. The CDR3 is 13 residues long. V was shortened by 5 bases and J by 3 bases, with 11 bases between the two germline ends. CDR3 protein: CASSRGRGYEQYF. In nucleotides, the CDR3 is TGTGCCAGCAGCCGGGGCCGAGGCTACGAGCAGTACTTC.

V gene TRBV20-1 combines with J gene TRBJ1-2; D ambiguous. Germline-derived CDR1 and CDR2 are DFQATT and SNEGSKA (reference sequence). Trimming removed 6 bases from V and 4 bases from J, with 15 bases in between. The CDR3 covers 13 residues. The DNA for the CDR3 is TGCAGTGCCCCGGAAGGGTTGATCTATGGCTACACCTTC. Amino acids: CSAPEGLIYGYTF.

This clonotype showed up just a few times. The rearrangement joins TRBV12-3 or TRBV12-4 to TRBJ2-1, with 9 bases aligning to TRBD2. With 6 bases clipped from V and 3 bases from J, the junction kept 9 bases outside the gene matches. The CDR3 totals 16 residues. The CDR3 is CASSPRAGGHYNEQFF. As DNA, the CDR3 is TGTGCCAGCAGCCCTAGGGCGGGGGGGCACTACAATGAGCAGTTCTTC.

The chain joins TRBV27 to TRBJ2-7, with TRBD2 matching 7 bases. The V and J ends lost 6 bases and 0 bases, in that order; junction bases with no gene match: 11. Germline V gene lookup returns CDR1 MNHEY and CDR2 SMNVEV (reference sequence). The CDR3 has 16 residues. CDR3 protein: CASRVSGWGGSYEQYF. CDR3 nucleotide sequence: TGTGCCAGCAGGGTTTCGGGGTGGGGGGGCTCCTACGAGCAGTACTTC.

This clonotype was counted only a few times. The chain recombines TRBV14 with TRBJ1-4, with no clear D. V lost 0 bases, J lost 11 bases, and 4 bases lay in between. This CDR3 has 11 amino acids. In germline, CDR1 is SGHDN, CDR2 FVKESK. The CDR3 protein is CASSQDRKLFF. CDR3 sequence (DNA): TGTGCCAGCAGCCAAGACCGCAAACTGTTTTTT.

This chain connects TRBV12-3 or TRBV12-4 to TRBJ2-2; D gene uncertain. This CDR3 has 14 amino acids. V was pared by 6 bases and J by 8 bases, with 16 bases between. The CDR3 sequence is CASRTRERPGELFF. CDR3 DNA sequence: TGTGCCAGCAGGACTCGCGAAAGGCCGGGGGAGCTGTTTTTT.

The V call is TRBV7-2, the J call TRBJ2-2; the D call may be TRBD1 or TRBD2 (5 bases each). Germline V gene data show CDR1 as SGHTA and CDR2 as FQGNSA. The CDR3 covers 15 residues. V was shortened by 5 bases and J by 4 bases, with 14 bases between the two germline ends. DNA of the CDR3: TGTGCCAGCAGCCCCAGGGTAGCGAGCACCGGGGAGCTGTTTTTT. Its translation: CASSPRVASTGELFF.

This clonotype was detected a few times. The CDR3 region is CASSGSQARYTEAFF. The CDR3 region has the DNA TGCGCCAGCAGCGGATCCCAGGCACGATACACTGAAGCTTTCTTT. The chain couples TRBV5-1 to TRBJ1-1; D gene unclear. CDR1 is SGHRS, CDR2 YFSETQ, per germline. V lost 4 bases, J lost 3 bases, and 16 bases lay in between. The length of the CDR3 is 15 residues. Full variable domain (missing parts from reference TRBV5-1 and TRBJ1-1): KAGVTQTPRYLIKTRGQQVTLSCSPISGHRSVSWYQQTPGQGLQFLFEYFSETQRNKGNFPGRFSGRQFSNSRSEMNVSTLELGDSALYLCASSGSQARYTEAFFGQGTRLTVV.

In its sample, this clonotype was seen a few times. The DNA of the CDR3 is TGTGCCAGCAGTTTAGAGAGGGAGAAGGTCTACAATGAGCAGTTCTTC. Translated, it gives CASSLEREKVYNEQFF. V and J are TRBV28 and TRBJ2-1; weak D call: TRBD2 (5 bases). Per the germline V gene, CDR1 is MDHEN and CDR2 is SYDVKM. The CDR3 runs to 16 residues. V was cut by 2 bases and J by 3 bases, with 14 bases left in between.

The sample holds a few counts of this clonotype. The chain has TRBV7-9 and TRBJ2-7; no reliable D call. Germline lookup yields CDR1 SEHNR and CDR2 FQNEAQ (reference sequence). With 5 bases removed from V and 1 base from J, the gap between germline ends came to 3 bases. The CDR3 covers 11 residues. This CDR3 is CASSESYEQYF. The CDR3 coding sequence is TGTGCCAGCAGCGAATCCTACGAGCAGTACTTC.

This chain links TRBV20-1 with TRBJ2-5, with TRBD2 matching over 12 bases. The J segment lost 5 bases and the V segment lost 4 bases, leaving 11 bases of the junction unmatched. From germline, CDR1 is DFQATT and CDR2 SNEGSKA (reference sequence). CDR3 length: 16 residues. The CDR3 region has the DNA TGCAGTGCTAATAGACTAGCGGGAGTTGGTTGGGAGACCCAGTACTTC. It is translated as CSANRLAGVGWETQYF.

At least ten counts were recorded for this clonotype. The chain couples TRBV7-2 to TRBJ1-3, with D hard to call. This CDR3 region has 16 residues. Germline assignment: CDR1 SGHTA and CDR2 FQGNSA. V gave up 3 bases and J gave up 8 bases, with 20 bases separating them. The CDR3 protein is CASSFGRALSLDTIYF. As DNA, the CDR3 is TGTGCCAGCAGCTTCGGCAGAGCCCTCTCTTTGGACACCATATATTTT.

The chain recombines TRBV11-1 with TRBJ1-1, with a possible D match to TRBD1 (5 bases). The germline gives CDR1 SGHAT, CDR2 FQDESV (reference sequence). This CDR3 is built from 15 residues. The V and J ends lost 0 bases and 4 bases respectively, with 12 bases between them. CDR3 loop: CASSLARMGTTEAFF. CDR3 nucleotides: TGTGCCAGCAGCTTAGCGCGAATGGGGACCACTGAAGCTTTCTTT.

V and J are TRBV6-2 or TRBV6-3 and TRBJ2-1; a possible D gene is TRBD2 (6 bases). The CDR3 is made up of 20 amino acids. The germline V gene has CDR1 MNHEY and CDR2 SVGEGT. Trimming pared 4 bases from V and 5 bases from J, leaving 30 bases between. The DNA of the CDR3 is TGTGCCAGCAGTTCCCGCAGTCGTTGGGAGCCTCGGGGGTTCAACAATGAGCAGTTCTTC. The encoded protein is CASSSRSRWEPRGFNNEQFF.

The V and J genes are TRBV2 and TRBJ2-1, with TRBD2 identical over 9 bases. Trimming took 4 bases from V and 8 from J; bases not matched to a gene: 9. The CDR3 length is 15 residues. Germline V gene data show CDR1 as SNHLY and CDR2 as FYNNEI. In DNA, the CDR3 is TGTGCCAGCAGTGTAGGCGGGGGGGCCCGGTATGAGCAGTTCTTC. Translation gives CASSVGGGARYEQFF.

This clonotype was counted a few times. The V and J genes are TRBV25-1 and TRBJ1-1; no firm D call. Germline V gene data show CDR1 as MGHDK and CDR2 as SYGVNS. The CDR3 is made up of 15 amino acids. Deletions cut 0 bases from V and 0 bases from J, with 8 bases between. The CDR3 DNA is TGTGCCAGCAGTGAATATCGACACATGAACACTGAAGCTTTCTTT. This sequence encodes CASSEYRHMNTEAFF.

In this sample, this clonotype turned up many times. This chain uses TRBV7-2 with TRBJ2-7, with 7 positions matching TRBD1. J lost 0 bases, V lost 1 base, and 3 bases had no gene match. Germline V CDR1 and CDR2: SGHTA, FQGNSA. This CDR3 has 15 residues. The CDR3 loop reads CASSLGRGNSYEQYF. CDR3 in DNA: TGTGCCAGCAGCTTAGGCAGGGGGAACTCCTACGAGCAGTACTTC.

The sample holds a few counts of this clonotype. The rearrangement joins TRBV12-3 or TRBV12-4 to TRBJ2-7; D uncertain. The CDR3 runs 12 residues. V dropped 5 bases and J dropped 2 bases, with 7 bases sitting between them. CDR3 bases: TGTGCCAGCAGTCGGCAGACCTACGAGCAGTACTTC. This sequence encodes CASSRQTYEQYF.

There are a few counts of this clonotype. This chain joins TRBV7-9 and TRBJ1-2; D is undetermined. V lost 2 bases to trimming and J lost 8 bases, with 12 bases between them. Germline V gives CDR1 SEHNR, CDR2 FQNEAQ (reference sequence). This CDR3 region has 13 residues. This CDR3 is CASSLSHLWGYTF. The CDR3 DNA is TGTGCCAGCAGCTTAAGCCATCTATGGGGCTACACCTTC.

There are a few counts of this clonotype. This sequence joins TRBV20-1 and TRBJ1-1; D possibly corresponds to TRBD1 (6 bases). CDR1 is DFQATT, CDR2 SNEGSKA, per germline (reference sequence). There are 15 residues in the CDR3. The V end was cut by 1 base, the J end by 0 bases, with 12 bases between. DNA for the CDR3: TGCAGTGCTAGAGTCTGGACAGATATGAACACTGAAGCTTTCTTT. Its translation: CSARVWTDMNTEAFF.

Ten or more counts support this clonotype. V and J are TRBV28 and TRBJ1-2; D not resolved. The CDR3 is 14 amino acids. Trimming removed 8 bases at V and 6 bases at J, with 19 bases between. Germline loops: CDR1 MDHEN, CDR2 SYDVKM. DNA for the CDR3: TGTGCCAGCTCCCTGATCGGGCAGGTCAATGGCTACACCTTC. It encodes CASSLIGQVNGYTF.

This clonotype was seen only a few times. V is TRBV4-3 and J is TRBJ2-7; D is possibly TRBD1 (5 bases). Trimming took off 1 base at V and 2 bases at J, with 9 bases between the two ends. This CDR3 has 14 amino acids. The germline gives CDR1 LGHNA, CDR2 YSLEER. In DNA, the CDR3 is TGCGCCAGCAGCCAAGGGCTGACAGCCTACGAGCAGTACTTC. It is translated as CASSQGLTAYEQYF.

This sequence joins TRBV7-8 and TRBJ1-5, with TRBD1 identical over 12 bases. With V trimmed by 1 base and J by 1 base, 11 bases remained unmatched. This CDR3 has 20 residues. Germline V gives CDR1 SGHVS, CDR2 FQNEAQ. CDR3 nucleotides: TGTGCCAGCAGCTTAGGAACCGGGACAGGGGGCATTTGGAGCAATCAGCCCCAGCATTTT. As protein: CASSLGTGTGGIWSNQPQHF.

The J gene is TRBJ1-2, the V gene TRBV29-1; TRBD1 agrees at 9 bases. V shed 7 bases and J 1 base; nucleotides not matched to a gene: 4. In germline, CDR1 is SQVTM, CDR2 ANQGSEA. The CDR3 extends over 13 amino acids. DNA of the CDR3: TGCAGCGCCTCGGGACAGGGTAACTATGGCTACACCTTC. Protein sequence: CSASGQGNYGYTF.

The chain is built from TRBV7-2 and TRBJ1-1, with 8 bases aligning to TRBD1. Germline V gene data show CDR1 as SGHTA and CDR2 as FQGNSA. The V gene end was trimmed by 5 bases and the J gene end by 0 bases; junction bases not matched to a gene: 5. This CDR3 is built from 15 residues. In nucleotides, the CDR3 is TGTGCCAGCAGCACCCACAGGGGGGTGAACACTGAAGCTTTCTTT. Residues: CASSTHRGVNTEAFF.

The rearrangement joins TRBV29-1 to TRBJ2-7; D is perhaps TRBD1 (5 bases). CDR1 and CDR2 (germline): SQVTM, ANQGSEA. The V gene lost 3 bases and the J gene lost 10 bases, with 16 bases spanning the gap. The CDR3 is made up of 12 amino acids. CDR3 sequence reads: CSVDSRQGIQYF. The CDR3 nucleotides read TGCAGCGTTGACTCGCGTCAGGGCATCCAGTACTTC.

This clonotype was found a few times. This CDR3 reads CASSTKVSPGAVYEQYF. CDR3 bases: TGTGCCAGCAGCACCAAGGTTTCCCCGGGCGCGGTCTACGAGCAGTACTTC. This chain connects TRBV28 to TRBJ2-7, with D uncertain. Germline lookup yields CDR1 MDHEN and CDR2 SYDVKM. The length of the CDR3 is 17 residues. The germline V and J ends were trimmed by 6 bases and 3 bases, with 24 bases remaining between them.

This chain uses TRBV11-2 with TRBJ2-1, with D possibly matching TRBD2 (6 bases). Germline lookup yields CDR1 SGHAT and CDR2 FQNNGV. Trimming took off 0 bases at V and 2 bases at J, with 14 bases between the two ends. CDR3 length: 17 residues. This CDR3 reads CASSLELVGTPYNEQFF. The CDR3 DNA sequence: TGTGCCAGCAGCTTAGAGTTGGTCGGGACTCCCTACAATGAGCAGTTCTTC.